This paragraph covers one T cell receptor beta chain sequence. Its antigen is still unknown. A much larger clone lies a single base off, so this may be a read error. This specimen belongs to a study of prognosis after radiotherapy for stage I lung cancer listed by TCRdb under 2021. Notes on the research overall: Between April 2018 and January 2019, 15 to 20 patients with stage I NSCLC were enrolled in Nanjing, China. Stage I lung tumors that were newly diagnosed and primary were found in about 14 patients, while about 5 patients had oligometastatic NSCLC after surgical resection of the primary tumor. Every patient was deemed medically inoperable, approximately 11 because of comorbidities and over five because they refused surgery. The cohort included about twelve men and five to seven women, with a median age of around 70 years and a range of about 50 to 90 years. Tumor histology was squamous cell carcinoma in over 5 patients and adenocarcinoma in around 12. SBRT was given in 3 to 5 fractions with a biologically effective dose of at least 100 Gy, using image-guided IMRT or VMAT. Concurrent therapy was not administered to any patient alongside SBRT. Four of the 19 patients developed distant metastases after SBRT, at a median of roughly 7 months; the other 15 showed no significant progression. This study profiled peripheral blood TCR beta repertoires from stage I NSCLC patients before and after stereotactic body radiotherapy and linked the repertoires to distant failure. The study sequenced 38 blood samples from 19 patients, one before and one after SBRT per patient.

CDR1 and CDR2 are drawn from the germline V gene: SQVTM, ANQGSEA. The CDR3 holds 15 amino acids from the cysteine to the phenylalanine. The retained sequence is limited to the CDR3, 45 bases, with the frame set at the first base. All patients had node-negative disease on CT and PET/CT, and none had a history of other malignancies or had previously received chemotherapy or radiotherapy. At each of two time points, around 5.7 milliliters of peripheral venous blood were collected in EDTA tubes. Ficoll-Paque Plus density-gradient centrifugation was used to isolate PBMCs. Samples were stored at -80°C immediately after collection until analysis. The TCR beta CDR3 region was amplified from genomic DNA by two rounds of multiplex PCR. In the first round of PCR, primers specific to each TRBV and TRBJ gene were used, and the primer sequences are filed in Chinese patent CN105087789A. The second PCR round used universal primers. The Roche High Pure PCR Template Preparation Kit was used to extract genomic DNA from frozen PBMCs. The libraries underwent paired-end sequencing with 151 bp reads on an Illumina HiSeq 3000. The study's processing was this. CutAdapt was used to remove raw reads lacking the multiplex PCR primer sequences. PEAR was used to merge high-quality paired reads into contigs. MiXCR assigned TRB V, D and J gene segments to each contig by aligning to reference sequences. CDR3 sequences were clustered by base quality and sequence similarity to remove sequencing errors. Shannon entropy, normalized by the natural log of the productive TCR sequence number, served as the measure of diversity. One minus Shannon entropy divided by the natural log of the number of unique clonotypes was used as the definition of clonality. The Youden index of ROC curves was used to select progression-free survival cut-offs for repertoire metrics, and analyses were performed in R 3.5.3. The public reads were run again by TCRdb, first through fastp at Q25 and then through MiXCR, and only productive beta chains were kept. Every CDR3 protein is listed once, alongside the most common genes and DNA of its rows. TCRdb's processing, not the authors' own work, is the source of the V and J calls. Across this sample there are some 20,000 distinct CDR3 sequences, with roughly 55% seen only once. The ten largest account for around 30% of the sample.

What the research found in general, with its limitations: Limitations of the study included a small cohort and short follow-up, and the study findings need independent validation. Differences by metastasis status were reportedly seen in TRBV and TRBJ usage frequencies, involving two V genes at baseline and, after SBRT, roughly nine V genes and two J genes. After SBRT, the number of unique TCR clones decreased (median approximately 10,000 before versus several thousand after; Wilcoxon paired P=0.011). No determination of tumor specificity was made for expanded TCR clones. Post-SBRT Shannon entropy and its change from baseline were lower in patients who developed distant metastases; baseline Shannon entropy was not associated with metastases. All reported P values were unadjusted for multiple comparisons.

The receptor comes from a donor aged 50 or older with non-small cell lung cancer. In this chain, TRBV29-1 is recombined with TRBJ2-3, with 9 central nucleotides matching TRBD2. Specimen: PBMCs, collected before or after stereotactic body radiation therapy (not recorded which). The CDR3 is CSVERRGTSTDMQYF. The DNA reads as follows: TGCAGCGTTGAACGCCGGGGGACTAGCACAGATATGCAGTATTTT.